This entry concerns a single T cell receptor (beta chain). The antigen remains unidentified. Attachment of unique molecular identifiers was made to individual cDNA molecules. TCRdb itself ran the 5' RACE reads through MiXCR, one entry per CDR3 protein. The sample has 20,000 to 30,000 distinct CDR3 sequences, 5.5% seen once. The entry originates in a study of early T cells in non-severe SARS-CoV-2 infection. Study context: Sequencing was performed on bulk RNA from unsorted whole blood, leaving chains unpaired. Findings and limits, study-wide: VDJdb-based annotation leaned toward anti-spike CD8 responses and missed private and CD4 specificities.

Germline CDR1 and CDR2: MNHEY and SVGAGI. V lost 2 bases to trimming and J lost 7 bases, with 18 bases between them. The CDR3 contains 15 residues. Input material: whole blood. This chain connects TRBV6-5 to TRBJ2-7; D perhaps matches TRBD2 (5 bases). This TCR derives from an adult who was a healthcare worker with PCR-confirmed SARS-CoV-2 infection or an uninfected control (not recorded which). CDR3 residues: CASSYGAGFRSEQYF. The CDR3 DNA reads TGTGCCAGCAGTTACGGTGCGGGTTTCCGGTCAGAGCAGTACTTC.